This T cell receptor beta chain is drawn from a study of blood T cell repertoires in COVID-19. Whole-study context: Material from acute and convalescent COVID-19 was sourced from the United States, Italy and Spain. T cells, B-cell-depleted T cells, or PBMCs supplied cDNA or gDNA.

Trimming took off 2 bases at V and 0 bases at J, with 17 bases between the two ends. This CDR3 region has 18 residues. The germline CDR1 and CDR2 sequences are SEHNR and FQNEAQ (reference sequence). Per the original data handling: From reference gene primer amplification, estimates of nucleated cell counts were derived. Only in-frame clones appear in the TCRdb table, and some are missing; sequencing was by immunoSEQ multiplex PCR. For V, J and clone size, that table is used; D and trimming come from the DNA. The table shows 250,000 to 300,000 clones, with around 85% occurring only once. This clonotype originated in a woman between 70 and 85 years old with acute or convalescent COVID-19. The sample was peripheral blood. The V call is TRBV7-9, the J call TRBJ2-4, with D maybe TRBD1 (5 bases). In DNA, the CDR3 is TGTGCCAGCAGCTTAACCCCATCAGGGTTACTAGCCAAAAACATTCAGTACTTC. Protein sequence: CASSLTPSGLLAKNIQYF. The complete variable domain, with remaining parts taken from reference TRBV7-9 and TRBJ2-4, reads DTGVSQNPRHKITKRGQNVTFRCDPISEHNRLYWYRQTLGQGPEFLTYFQNEAQLEKSRLLSDRFSAERPKGSFSTLEIQRTEQGDSAMYLCASSLTPSGLLAKNIQYFGAGTRLSVL.